The T cell receptor beta chain under discussion was sequenced for a study of beta chain features in type 1 diabetes. Expressed TCRB transcripts were sequenced because the isolated RNA had all been reverse transcribed beforehand. The assay was immunoSEQ multiplex PCR, and TCRdb's table has in-frame clones only and misses some. This sample carries 400,000 or so clones, around 13% of them seen once, and the ten largest clones take 0.008% to 0.011%. One heparinised draw, averaging about 110 mL, was taken per donor. General study results and limits: Shortening of TCRB CDR3s, moderate but significant, appeared in all four CD4+ subsets of Type 1 diabetes patients. There was no resolution here of whether HLA type influences TCRB rearrangement.

This clone was recorded a few times. The antigen is undetermined. This CDR3 has 14 residues. From germline, CDR1 is KGHSH and CDR2 LQKENI. V was pared by 3 bases and J by 5 bases, with 7 bases of the junction left unmatched. The chain links TRBV18 to TRBJ2-7; 7 bases are a match to TRBD1. The TCR comes from a young woman with type 1 diabetes. Sequencing was done on a sample of naive CD4+ T cells from blood. The CDR3 DNA is TGTGCCAGCTCACCGAACAGGGGTGTGGACGAGCAGTACTTC. Translation: CASSPNRGVDEQYF.